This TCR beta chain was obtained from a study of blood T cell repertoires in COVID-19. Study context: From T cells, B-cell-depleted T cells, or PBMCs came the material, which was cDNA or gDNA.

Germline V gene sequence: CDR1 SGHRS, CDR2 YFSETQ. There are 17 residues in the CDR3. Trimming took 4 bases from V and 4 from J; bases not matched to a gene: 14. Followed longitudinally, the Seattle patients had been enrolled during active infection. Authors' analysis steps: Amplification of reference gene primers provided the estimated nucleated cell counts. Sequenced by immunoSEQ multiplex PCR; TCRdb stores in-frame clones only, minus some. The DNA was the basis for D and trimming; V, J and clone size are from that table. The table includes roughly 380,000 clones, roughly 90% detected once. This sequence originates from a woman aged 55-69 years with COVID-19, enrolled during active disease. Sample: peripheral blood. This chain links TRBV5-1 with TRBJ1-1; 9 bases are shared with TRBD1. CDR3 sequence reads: CASSRGQGVARATEAFF. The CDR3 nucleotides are TGCGCCAGCAGCAGGGGACAGGGTGTAGCCAGGGCCACTGAAGCTTTCTTT.